Shown below are 32 T cell receptor beta chains from a single sample sequenced in a study of T cell responses to AZD1222 COVID-19 vaccine. Some clones are missing from TCRdb's copy, which holds only in-frame ones; the method was immunoSEQ multiplex PCR. This sample has 150,000 to 200,000 clones, with 92% found just once. The sequencing here drew on peripheral blood, taken on day 0 of AZD1222 vaccination. The receptors were sampled from an adult in good health.

V and J are TRBV24-1 and TRBJ1-1; D gene ambiguous. CDR3 length: 14 residues. From germline, CDR1 is KGHDR and CDR2 SFDVKD. Trimming cost V 2 bases and J 4 bases, with 10 bases left between them. The DNA of the CDR3 is TGTGCCACCAGTGATTCGAGAGGTGCCACTGAAGCTTTCTTT. It yields the protein CATSDSRGATEAFF.

The sample holds one count of this clone. This chain connects TRBV5-1 to TRBJ2-7; D is possibly TRBD2 (5 bases). The CDR3 covers 16 residues. CDR1 and CDR2 from the germline V gene are SGHRS and YFSETQ. Trimming left V 4 bases short and J 4 bases short, with 21 bases between. The CDR3: CASSPGPADGEYEQYV. CDR3 bases: TGCGCCAGCAGCCCCGGCCCGGCCGACGGGGAATACGAGCAGTACGTC.

The chain joins TRBV29-1 to TRBJ2-3; the D gene is possibly TRBD1 (6 bases). CDR3 length: 13 residues. V lost 2 bases to trimming and J lost 3 bases, with 9 bases between them. Germline CDR1 SQVTM, CDR2 ANQGSEA. CDR3: CSVENRDTDTQYF. The CDR3 DNA follows: TGCAGCGTTGAAAACAGGGATACAGATACGCAGTATTTT.

The chain couples TRBV6-5 to TRBJ2-7; D remains ambiguous. V lost 6 bases to trimming and J lost 2 bases, with 17 bases between them. CDR3 length: 15 residues. CDR1 is MNHEY, CDR2 SVGAGI, per germline. The CDR3 coding sequence is TGTGCCAGCAGCCCCTCCCATAGGGCGGCCTACGAGCAGTACTTC. Protein: CASSPSHRAAYEQYF.

The chain is built from TRBV6-1 and TRBJ1-2; the match to TRBD1 covers 7 bases. The germline CDR1 and CDR2 sequences are MNHNS and SASEGT. The length of the CDR3 is 16 residues. Trimming removed 1 base from V and 7 bases from J; junction bases left unmatched: 12. The CDR3 reads CASSEVRTGAGFGYTF. The DNA of the CDR3 is TGTGCCAGCAGTGAAGTAAGGACAGGCGCCGGTTTTGGCTACACCTTC.

The V and J genes are TRBV2 and TRBJ1-5, with a possible D match to TRBD1 (6 bases). This CDR3 is 14 amino acids long. Germline CDR1 and CDR2: SNHLY and FYNNEI. The ends were cut back, 2 bases at V and 4 bases at J, with 9 bases in the middle. CDR3 sequence (DNA): TGTGCCAGCAGTGAAACAGGGATAAATCAGCCCCAGCATTTT. Residues: CASSETGINQPQHF.

The rearrangement uses TRBV25-1 and TRBJ1-1; D is unclear. This CDR3 is 14 amino acids long. The V end was cut by 2 bases, the J end by 4 bases, with 11 bases between. The germline V gene encodes CDR1 MGHDK and CDR2 SYGVNS. In nucleotides, the CDR3 is TGTGCCAGCAGTGAAGAAGGCCGAGGCACTGAAGCTTTCTTT. Amino acids: CASSEEGRGTEAFF.

The genes are TRBV10-3 and TRBJ2-7; 8 nucleotides match TRBD1. The CDR3 sequence is 13 residues long. The J segment lost 5 bases and the V segment lost 7 bases, leaving 7 bases of the junction unmatched. CDR1 is ENHRY and CDR2 is SYGVKD in the germline V gene. CDR3 bases: TGTGCCATCACCCGACAGGGGAACAACGAGCAGTACTTC. Its protein product is CAITRQGNNEQYF.

The chain couples TRBV28 to TRBJ1-5; D is undetermined. The V gene lost 5 bases and the J gene lost 1 base, with 9 bases spanning the gap. Per the germline V gene, CDR1 is MDHEN and CDR2 is SYDVKM. The CDR3 is made up of 14 amino acids. In nucleotides, the CDR3 is TGTGCCAGCAGTCCCCCATACAGCAATCAGCCCCAGCATTTT. Translating gives CASSPPYSNQPQHF.

The chain employs TRBV10-1 and TRBJ1-1; a weak D match, TRBD1 (5 bases). Germline V gives CDR1 WNHNN, CDR2 SYGVQD (reference sequence). This CDR3 contains 11 residues. Trimming pared 6 bases from V and 7 bases from J, leaving 9 bases between. In DNA form, the CDR3 reads TGCGCCAGCAGGGGGACGGGTGAAGCTTTCTTT. This gives the protein CASRGTGEAFF.

The chain joins TRBV7-7 to TRBJ1-5; 10 bases fit TRBD1. Per the germline V gene, CDR1 is SSHAT and CDR2 is FNYEAQ (reference sequence). The CDR3 extends over 18 amino acids. With 3 bases clipped from V and 7 bases from J, the junction kept 15 bases outside the gene matches. The CDR3 sequence: CASSLGETGGESSQPQHF. The CDR3 nucleotides read TGTGCCAGCAGCTTGGGCGAGACAGGGGGCGAGTCGAGCCAGCCCCAGCATTTT.

V is TRBV28 and J is TRBJ2-2; the D call may be TRBD1 or TRBD2 (5 bases each). This CDR3 is 13 amino acids long. The ends were cut back, 7 bases at V and 6 bases at J, with 12 bases in the middle. Germline V gene data show CDR1 as MDHEN and CDR2 as SYDVKM. In nucleotides, the CDR3 is TGTGCCAGCACTCTACGGGGCCCCGGGGAGCTGTTTTTT. It translates to CASTLRGPGELFF.

The CDR3 region has the DNA TGTGCCAGCAGCCAGCAGACAAACACTGAAGCTTTCTTT. It yields the protein CASSQQTNTEAFF. The chain is built from TRBV11-2 and TRBJ1-1; D is unresolved. This CDR3 has 13 residues. Germline V gives CDR1 SGHAT, CDR2 FQNNGV. The ends were cut back, 5 bases at V and 2 bases at J, with 9 bases in the middle.

The chain joins TRBV3-1 (or the pseudogene TRBV3-2) to TRBJ1-1; 9 bases fit TRBD1. CDR1 is LGHDT and CDR2 is YNNKEL in the germline V gene (reference sequence). Trimming cost V 4 bases and J 6 bases; bases outside gene matches: 3. CDR3 size: 13 residues. The CDR3 DNA sequence: TGTGCCAGCAGCCCCCGGACAGGGGCTGAAGCTTTCTTT. Its translation is CASSPRTGAEAFF.

The J gene is TRBJ1-2, the V gene TRBV12-3 or TRBV12-4, with no clear D. The CDR3 length is 10 residues. Trimming pared 2 bases from V and 6 bases from J, leaving 1 base between. CDR3 DNA: TGTGCCAGCAGTTTACATGGCTACACCTTC. Its translation is CASSLHGYTF.

The chain employs TRBV4-1 and TRBJ2-1; unclear D gene. Germline CDR1 is MGHRA and CDR2 is YSYEKL. This CDR3 region has 15 residues. Between the trimmed V and J ends, which lost 3 bases and 8 bases, there was a span of 17 bases. This CDR3 is CASSQSPLSQHEQFF. Written as DNA, the CDR3 is TGCGCCAGCAGCCAGAGCCCCCTGTCCCAACATGAGCAGTTCTTC.

The rearrangement joins TRBV27 to TRBJ1-4; a weak D match, TRBD1 (6 bases). The germline CDR1 and CDR2 sequences are MNHEY and SMNVEV (reference sequence). Trimming cost V 5 bases and J 3 bases, with 7 bases left between them. The CDR3 extends over 13 amino acids. The CDR3 coding sequence is TGTGCCAGCAGTGGGGGGCCTAATGAAAAACTGTTTTTT. The encoded protein is CASSGGPNEKLFF.

The V call is TRBV7-9, the J call TRBJ1-1; no clear D. Germline loops: CDR1 SEHNR, CDR2 FQNEAQ (reference sequence). This CDR3 contains 13 residues. The V end lost 5 bases, the J end lost 4 bases, and 11 bases lay between the germline ends. The DNA for the CDR3 is TGTGCCAGCAGCATTCCGATGGGCACTGAAGCTTTCTTT. Translated, it gives CASSIPMGTEAFF.

The CDR3 sequence is CASSQDARVQREKLFF. The CDR3, as DNA: TGCGCCAGCAGCCAAGATGCGAGGGTACAAAGGGAAAAACTGTTTTTT. The chain employs TRBV4-3 and TRBJ1-4, with D uncertain. Looked up from germline, CDR1 is LGHNA and CDR2 is YSLEER. The CDR3 contains 16 residues. V was trimmed by 0 bases and J by 8 bases, leaving 16 bases between them.

The chain is built from TRBV2 and TRBJ1-6; a weak D match, TRBD1 (6 bases). CDR3 length: 12 residues. Trimming took 6 bases from V and 10 from J, leaving 10 bases between them. The V gene's germline CDR1 is SNHLY and CDR2 FYNNEI. The CDR3 sequence: CASSRGGSPLHF. The CDR3 DNA follows: TGTGCCAGCAGCAGGGGCGGGTCACCCCTCCACTTT.

The chain links TRBV6-5 to TRBJ1-2; D might be TRBD1 (5 bases). CDR3 size: 14 residues. Looked up from germline, CDR1 is MNHEY and CDR2 is SVGAGI. V lost 7 bases and J lost 1, with 13 bases in between. CDR3 sequence reads: CASTPAGLNYGYTF. Written as DNA, the CDR3 is TGTGCCAGCACCCCCGCAGGGCTTAACTATGGCTACACCTTC.

This chain uses TRBV19 with TRBJ1-1, with unresolved D. The CDR3 runs 13 residues. Germline V gives CDR1 LNHDA, CDR2 SQIVND (reference sequence). V lost 7 bases and J 7 bases, leaving 16 bases between the germline ends. The CDR3 loop reads CASIKGSLGEAFF. The CDR3 region has the DNA TGTGCCAGTATTAAGGGTTCGCTTGGTGAAGCTTTCTTT.

The chain uses TRBV18 and TRBJ1-2; no firm D call. CDR1 is KGHSH and CDR2 is LQKENI in the germline V gene. The CDR3 is 12 amino acids. V was pared by 3 bases and J by 5 bases, with 7 bases between. The CDR3 sequence is CASSPGIYGYTF. CDR3 nucleotide sequence: TGTGCCAGCTCACCCGGAATTTATGGCTACACCTTC.

The chain uses TRBV5-1 and TRBJ1-1, with D perhaps matching TRBD1 (6 bases). Trimming cost V 2 bases and J 2 bases, with 10 bases left between them. Germline V gene sequence: CDR1 SGHRS, CDR2 YFSETQ. This CDR3 has 14 residues. The CDR3 nucleotides are TGCGCCAGCAGCTTAAGACAGGACAACACTGAAGCTTTCTTT. Its translation is CASSLRQDNTEAFF.

The chain is built from TRBV7-9 and TRBJ2-1; 7 bases are shared with TRBD1. J lost 0 bases, V lost 5 bases, and 16 bases had no gene match. The CDR3 spans 19 residues. The germline gives CDR1 SEHNR, CDR2 FQNEAQ (reference sequence). CDR3 bases: TGTGCCAGCAGCCAACGGATAGCAGGGGGTGAGGACTCCTACAATGAGCAGTTCTTC. It encodes CASSQRIAGGEDSYNEQFF. Complete variable domain (other parts from reference TRBV7-9 and TRBJ2-1): DTGVSQNPRHKITKRGQNVTFRCDPISEHNRLYWYRQTLGQGPEFLTYFQNEAQLEKSRLLSDRFSAERPKGSFSTLEIQRTEQGDSAMYLCASSQRIAGGEDSYNEQFFGPGTRLTVL.

The chain uses TRBV11-2 and TRBJ1-5, with 7 bases that match TRBD1. From germline, CDR1 is SGHAT and CDR2 FQNNGV. V lost 5 bases, J lost 4 bases, and 5 bases stayed unmatched. The CDR3 is 14 amino acids. CDR3 protein: CASSPGQVNQPQHF. The CDR3 DNA reads as TGTGCCAGCAGCCCTGGACAGGTTAATCAGCCCCAGCATTTT.

The V call is TRBV19, the J call TRBJ2-7, with D perhaps being TRBD1 or TRBD2 (5 bases each). V was clipped by 6 bases and J by 10 bases, with 13 bases between them. In germline, CDR1 is LNHDA, CDR2 SQIVND (reference sequence). This CDR3 has 11 amino acids. This CDR3 is CASRQSGPQYF. The CDR3 DNA follows: TGTGCCAGTAGGCAATCGGGGCCACAGTACTTC. Complete variable domain (other parts from reference TRBV19 and TRBJ2-7): DGGITQSPKYLFRKEGQNVTLSCEQNLNHDAMYWYRQDPGQGLRLIYYSQIVNDFQKGDIAEGYSVSREKKESFPLTVTSAQKNPTAFYLCASRQSGPQYFGPGTRLTVT.

This clone is a singleton in its sample. The J gene is TRBJ2-7, the V gene TRBV10-3, with 9 bases that match TRBD2. The CDR3 runs 13 residues. V lost 7 bases to trimming and J lost 7 bases; unmatched junction nucleotides: 8. Germline CDR1 is ENHRY and CDR2 is SYGVKD. CDR3: CAINSIAGEEQYF. For the CDR3, the DNA is TGTGCCATCAATTCGATAGCGGGAGAAGAGCAGTACTTC.

This clone was seen a single time. CDR3: CASSRAGETDTQYF. The DNA for the CDR3 is TGTGCCAGCAGCCGAGCGGGGGAGACAGATACGCAGTATTTT. This chain connects TRBV11-2 to TRBJ2-3, with 8 bases identical to TRBD2. Germline CDR1 SGHAT, CDR2 FQNNGV. V lost 5 bases and J lost 3; bases outside the gene matches: 4. The length of the CDR3 is 14 residues.

The chain joins TRBV28 to TRBJ1-1, with D unclear. In germline, CDR1 is MDHEN, CDR2 SYDVKM. V shed 10 bases and J shed 0 bases, with 21 bases lying between them. The CDR3 runs to 16 residues. CDR3 loop: CATTTEQSFMNTEAFF. The CDR3 coding sequence is TGTGCCACCACTACAGAACAGAGCTTCATGAACACTGAAGCTTTCTTT.

The CDR3 DNA reads TGTGCCAGCAGCAGGGGGCAAGGGTCCTACGAGCAGTACGTC. It is translated as CASSRGQGSYEQYV. The V gene is TRBV21-1, the J gene TRBJ2-7; the D call of TRBD1 is as the table states it, not checked on the DNA. TRBV21-1 is shown as a pseudogene. CDR3 length equals 14 residues.

The chain is built from TRBV5-1 and TRBJ1-4, with D possibly matching TRBD1 (5 bases). Trimming removed 4 bases at V and 11 bases at J, with 27 bases between. The CDR3 has 17 residues. Germline-derived CDR1 and CDR2 are SGHRS and YFSETQ. CDR3 DNA sequence: TGCGCCAGCAGCCTTACGACGTTATCGGGACTTACGGGGAAACTGTTTTTT. Translation: CASSLTTLSGLTGKLFF.